Listed here are 15 T cell receptor beta chains from one sample, sequenced in a study of blood T cell repertoires in COVID-19. Clones were sequenced by immunoSEQ multiplex PCR, and TCRdb holds only the in-frame ones, with some missing. The sample shows fewer than 250,000 clones, approximately 88% of them seen only once. Sequenced: peripheral blood. These receptors were collected from a man aged 55 to 70 who had recovered from COVID-19.

Here the CDR3 DNA reads TGTGCCAGCAGTGGAGCGAGTTGGGCAGCAAATCAGCCCCAGCATTTT. Its protein product is CASSGASWAANQPQHF. This chain joins TRBV6-1 and TRBJ1-5; D not certain. V lost 4 bases and J 4 bases, leaving 17 bases between the germline ends. This CDR3 contains 16 residues. Germline V gene lookup returns CDR1 MNHNS and CDR2 SASEGT.

The chain recombines TRBV6-2 or TRBV6-3 with TRBJ2-2, with D possibly matching TRBD1 (5 bases). CDR3 length equals 14 residues. Between the trimmed V and J ends, which lost 0 bases and 5 bases, there was a span of 7 bases. Looked up from germline, CDR1 is MNHEY and CDR2 is SVGEGT. The CDR3 sequence: CASSYSRDTGELFF. Here the CDR3 DNA reads TGTGCCAGCAGTTACTCCAGGGATACCGGGGAGCTGTTTTTT.

The rearrangement uses TRBV9 and TRBJ2-3; a weak D match, TRBD2 (6 bases). Germline CDR1 and CDR2: SGDLS and YYNGEE. This CDR3 contains 15 residues. Between the trimmed V and J ends, which lost 0 bases and 5 bases, there was a span of 13 bases. Written as DNA, the CDR3 is TGTGCCAGCAGCGTAGACCCTCAAGCGGGAGATACGCAGTATTTT. This encodes CASSVDPQAGDTQYF.

This chain connects TRBV6-5 to TRBJ2-7; D is perhaps TRBD2 (6 bases). V dropped 4 bases and J dropped 0 bases, with 10 bases sitting between them. The CDR3 contains 14 residues. Germline V gives CDR1 MNHEY, CDR2 SVGAGI. The CDR3 loop is CASSLAVSSYEQYF. DNA of the CDR3: TGTGCCAGCAGTTTAGCGGTGAGCTCCTACGAGCAGTACTTC.

The chain's CDR3 is CASSFFTSSSDTQYF. In DNA, the CDR3 is TGTGCCAGCAGCTTTTTTACATCTAGTTCAGATACGCAGTATTTT. This sequence joins TRBV5-6 and TRBJ2-3; D is unclear. Deletions cut 2 bases from V and 4 bases from J, with 14 bases between. The V gene's germline CDR1 is SGHDT and CDR2 YYEEEE. This CDR3 comprises 15 residues.

The chain has TRBV4-3 and TRBJ2-1; tentative D call: TRBD1 (5 bases). Per germline, CDR1 LGHNA and CDR2 YSLEER. There are 17 residues in the CDR3. V was trimmed by 0 bases and J by 0 bases, leaving 12 bases between them. The CDR3 is CASSQDGAGRSYNEQFF. The CDR3 DNA follows: TGCGCCAGCAGCCAAGATGGAGCAGGGCGCTCCTACAATGAGCAGTTCTTC.

This chain connects TRBV4-1 to TRBJ1-5; no definite D call. Trimming removed 2 bases at V and 5 bases at J, with 7 bases between. The CDR3 is 13 residues long. Germline CDR1 MGHRA, CDR2 YSYEKL. CDR3 bases: TGCGCCAGCAGCCAAATTCCCTATCAGCCCCAGCATTTT. Translating it yields CASSQIPYQPQHF.

The rearrangement links TRBV2 to TRBJ2-5; TRBD2 agrees at 9 bases. J gave up 1 base and V 8 bases, and 11 bases lay outside the gene matches. The CDR3 is made up of 16 amino acids. Germline CDR1 and CDR2: SNHLY and FYNNEI. The CDR3 sequence is CASVEGGTSLQETQYF. CDR3 nucleotide sequence: TGTGCCAGCGTAGAAGGGGGGACTAGCCTCCAAGAGACCCAGTACTTC.

CDR3: CASSWGTGPYGELFF. CDR3 sequence (DNA): TGCGCCAGCAGCTGGGGGACAGGGCCTTACGGGGAGCTGTTTTTT. V is TRBV5-1 and J is TRBJ2-2; 9 bases match TRBD1. The V gene end was trimmed by 3 bases and the J gene end by 7 bases; junction bases not matched to a gene: 7. From germline, CDR1 is SGHRS and CDR2 YFSETQ. CDR3 length: 15 amino acids.

The V gene is TRBV30, the J gene TRBJ2-7; D unclear. The length of the CDR3 is 13 residues. The V end lost 5 bases, the J end lost 0 bases, and 11 bases lay between the germline ends. CDR1 is GTSNPN, CDR2 SVGIG, per germline (reference sequence). The CDR3 sequence: CAWRTFLSYEQYF. CDR3 DNA: TGTGCCTGGCGCACTTTCCTCTCCTACGAGCAGTACTTC.

The J gene is TRBJ1-6, the V gene TRBV27; D is unclear. Germline V gene data show CDR1 as MNHEY and CDR2 as SMNVEV (reference sequence). V was pared by 1 base and J by 9 bases, with 10 bases between. This CDR3 spans 14 amino acids. CDR3 coding DNA: TGTGCCAGCAGTTTATTCGGAGGGAGTTCACCCCTCCACTTT. Translation gives CASSLFGGSSPLHF.

This sequence joins TRBV2 and TRBJ2-7; 9 bases are shared with TRBD1. CDR1 and CDR2 from the germline V gene are SNHLY and FYNNEI. The V and J ends lost 5 bases and 5 bases, in that order; junction bases with no gene match: 4. This CDR3 is built from 13 residues. In DNA form, the CDR3 reads TGTGCCAGCAGTAGACAGGGGGACAACGAGCAGTACTTC. Translation: CASSRQGDNEQYF.

The V and J genes are TRBV5-8 and TRBJ2-3, with TRBD1 identical over 12 bases. Unmatched junction bases numbered 10, after V lost 5 bases and J lost 6 bases. This CDR3 has 16 residues. Germline V gives CDR1 SGHTS, CDR2 YDEGEE. CDR3 bases: TGTGCCAGCAGGGCCGGGACAGGGGGCCTGAGGGATACGCAGTATTTT. Its protein is CASRAGTGGLRDTQYF.

V is TRBV6-5 and J is TRBJ1-1, with a weak D call TRBD1 (5 bases). The CDR3 consists of 13 residues. The germline V and J ends were trimmed by 10 bases and 11 bases, with 23 bases remaining between them. Germline values: CDR1 MNHEY, CDR2 SVGAGI. The CDR3 DNA reads TGTGCCACCTTGACCCGGGTGGGAGGGGTGGCTTTCTTT. Translating gives CATLTRVGGVAFF.

The V gene is TRBV5-1, the J gene TRBJ2-3; 8 nucleotides align to TRBD2. Germline V gene sequence: CDR1 SGHRS, CDR2 YFSETQ. CDR3 length equals 14 residues. J lost 1 base, V lost 4 bases, and 2 bases had no gene match. The CDR3 region is CASSQAGGTDTQYF. The CDR3 DNA reads as TGCGCCAGCAGCCAAGCGGGGGGCACAGATACGCAGTATTTT.